A selection of T cell receptor beta chains follows, all from one sample in a study of sequential checkpoint blockade in melanoma. Generated by immunoSEQ multiplex PCR, the TCRdb table keeps only in-frame clones and is missing some. The table has 27,000 or so clones, 60% to 80% seen once. The sequenced sample was CD8+ T cells sorted from blood (inferred from file names), obtained from a patient given nivolumab and ipilimumab in sequence. Receptors were obtained from a human donor with melanoma. Both conserved end residues are part of each CDR3. The D gene is left open where the match is weak. Size values are once, few and many counts, or a class for expanded clones, and some rows have none.

j_gene,v_gene,d_gene,abundance,CDR3nt,CDR3aa
TRBJ1-1,TRBV6-1,NA,few,TGTGCCAGCAGTGAAGCTGGAGGGCTTGGCGGCACTGAAGCTTTCTTT,CASSEAGGLGGTEAFF
TRBJ1-2,TRBV9,NA,few,TGTGCCAGCAGCGTAGGTCTTACAGGACCAAAACACTATGGCTACACCTTC,CASSVGLTGPKHYGYTF
TRBJ1-1,TRBV11-2,TRBD1,NA,TGTGCCAGCAGCTTTGCCAGGGGGGCGGCGGGTCCTGAAGCTTTCTTT,CASSFARGAAGPEAFF
TRBJ2-7,TRBV4-2,NA,NA,TGTGCCAGCAGCCAACCAGGAGGGACGGGAGTCAACGAGCAGTACTTC,CASSQPGGTGVNEQYF
TRBJ2-7,TRBV4-3,NA,NA,TGCGCCAGCAGCCCTGGCCAGGTTGGCGAGCAGTACTTC,CASSPGQVGEQYF
TRBJ2-3,TRBV27,NA,NA,TGTGCCAGCAGCTCCAGCGGTTACGCGGATACGCAGTATTTT,CASSSSGYADTQYF
TRBJ2-1,TRBV30,TRBD1,NA,TGTGCCTGGAGTGTGGTCCAGGGGGACAATGAGCAGTTCTTC,CAWSVVQGDNEQFF
TRBJ2-2,TRBV6-5,NA,NA,TGTGCCAGCAGCCCCGGGACATCGAACACCGGGGAGCTGTTTTTT,CASSPGTSNTGELFF
TRBJ2-1,TRBV28,NA,NA,TGTGCCAGCAGTTTATACCGGAGCTCCTACAATGAGCAGTTCTTC,CASSLYRSSYNEQFF
TRBJ1-1,TRBV9,NA,NA,TGTGCCAGCAGCGTATCGGGGGGTACTGAAGCTTTCTTT,CASSVSGGTEAFF
TRBJ2-1,TRBV4-3,NA,NA,TGCGCCAGCAGCCAAGGACAGGACTACAATGAGCAGTTCTTC,CASSQGQDYNEQFF
TRBJ2-2,TRBV27,TRBD1,once,TGTGCCAGCAGGGGACAGGGCTACACCGGGGAGCTGTTTTTT,CASRGQGYTGELFF
TRBJ2-2,TRBV13,NA,NA,TGTGCCAGCAGGCCCGGGGGGAACACCGGGGAGCTGTTTTTT,CASRPGGNTGELFF
TRBJ2-2,TRBV13,TRBD2,NA,TGTGCCAGCAGCTACACCGGGACTAGCGCTTCCGGGGAGCTGTTTTTT,CASSYTGTSASGELFF
TRBJ1-6,TRBV28,NA,NA,TGTGCCAGCAGTTTATCAGGGGTGAATTCACCCCTCCACTTT,CASSLSGVNSPLHF
TRBJ1-5,TRBV9,NA,NA,TGTGCCAGCAGCGTAGATGAGAATCAGCCCCAGCATTTT,CASSVDENQPQHF
TRBJ2-7,TRBV15,TRBD1,once,TGTGCCACCAGCAGACAACGGGACAGGGCCTACGAGCAGTACTTC,CATSRQRDRAYEQYF
TRBJ2-7,TRBV19,TRBD1,NA,TGTGCCAGTAGCGATGCAATCTCCGGGACAGGTCGGCGCGAGCAGTACTTC,CASSDAISGTGRREQYF
TRBJ1-5,TRBV2,NA,NA,TGTGCCAGCAGTAACGGTCCTAATCAGCCCCAGCATTTT,CASSNGPNQPQHF
TRBJ2-3,TRBV2,TRBD2,NA,TGTGCCAGCAGTGACGGACTAGCGGGAGCCCCTAGCACAGATACGCAGTATTTT,CASSDGLAGAPSTDTQYF
TRBJ1-1,TRBV4-3,NA,once,TGCGCCAGCAGCCAAGAACCAGGGAGGCCAGCTGAAGCTTTCTTT,CASSQEPGRPAEAFF
TRBJ1-1,TRBV27,TRBD1,NA,TGTGCCAGCAGTTTAGTCGGACAGGGCCGCGACACTGAAGCTTTCTTT,CASSLVGQGRDTEAFF
TRBJ2-2,TRBV19,NA,NA,TGTGCCAGTAGTATGGGGGCTAACACCGGGGAGCTGTTTTTT,CASSMGANTGELFF
TRBJ2-7,TRBV7-9,TRBD2,few,TGTGCCAGCAGCATCGGACTAGCGGTCCCCTACGAGCAGTACTTC,CASSIGLAVPYEQYF
TRBJ2-7,TRBV11-1,NA,few,TGTGCCAGCAGCTTAACTCTCGGAGCCTACGAGCAGTACTTC,CASSLTLGAYEQYF
TRBJ1-4,TRBV9,NA,NA,TGTGCCAGCAGCGCCCTTGGGGGGGAGACTAATGAAAAACTGTTTTTT,CASSALGGETNEKLFF
TRBJ2-7,TRBV13,NA,NA,TGTGCCAGCAGCCCTTCGGGATCCCACTACGAGCAGTACTTC,CASSPSGSHYEQYF
TRBJ2-1,TRBV27,TRBD2,NA,TGTGCCAGCTCCCCGGGGATAGCGGGATACAATGAGCAGTTCTTC,CASSPGIAGYNEQFF
TRBJ1-1,TRBV9,NA,few,TGTGCCAGCAGCGAACCCAAACAGGGATCGGGCACTGAAGCTTTCTTT,CASSEPKQGSGTEAFF
TRBJ2-7,TRBV13,TRBD2,NA,TGTGCCACTACCTTAGCGGGAGGGCCAACCTACGAGCAGTACTTC,CATTLAGGPTYEQYF
TRBJ1-2,TRBV7-8,TRBD1,NA,TGTGCCAGCAGCTTAGCTCCAGGGGGCTATGGCTACACCTTC,CASSLAPGGYGYTF
TRBJ2-7,TRBV7-9,TRBD2,NA,TGTGCCAGCAGCTCCACGAGGACTAGCGGGAGCTCCTACGAGCAGTACTTC,CASSSTRTSGSSYEQYF
TRBJ2-7,TRBV7-9,NA,NA,TGTGCCAGCAGCTTTCAGGGATGGGAGCAGTACTTC,CASSFQGWEQYF
TRBJ2-1,TRBV19,TRBD2,NA,TGTGCCAGTAGTATCTCGCTAGCGGGAGCCTACAATGAGCAGTTCTTC,CASSISLAGAYNEQFF
TRBJ1-2,TRBV6-1,NA,NA,TGTGCCAGCGTAAAGGAGTACGGGGAGGGCTACACCTTC,CASVKEYGEGYTF
TRBJ2-3,TRBV7-9,TRBD2,NA,TGTGCCAGCAGCTCTACCGGGACTAGAGGGGATACGCAGTATTTT,CASSSTGTRGDTQYF
TRBJ1-4,TRBV5-4,NA,NA,TGTGCCAGCAGCAGCTTTAGTGGGGCTGAAAAACTGTTTTTT,CASSSFSGAEKLFF
TRBJ2-3,TRBV7-6,NA,NA,TGTGCCAGCAGCTCCTTGGCTAGCCGCACGACAGATACGCAGTATTTT,CASSSLASRTTDTQYF
TRBJ2-6,TRBV6-5,NA,NA,TGTGCCAGCAGTTCCCTAGTCCTCTCTGGGGCCAACGTCCTGACTTTC,CASSSLVLSGANVLTF
TRBJ2-5,TRBV11-2,NA,few,TGTGCCAGCAGCTTACCCCCTAGCGTCACCCAGTACTTC,CASSLPPSVTQYF
TRBJ1-1,TRBV5-4,TRBD1,NA,TGTGCCGTTGGGACAGTTGACTTGAACACTGAAGCTTTCTTT,CAVGTVDLNTEAFF
TRBJ1-6,TRBV9,NA,NA,TGTGCCAGCAGCGAAGGGGGTATTAGGTCACCCCTCCACTTT,CASSEGGIRSPLHF
TRBJ2-7,TRBV2,TRBD1,few,TGTGCCAGCAGTGAAGGGACAGGGGTCGTCGAGCAGTACTTC,CASSEGTGVVEQYF
TRBJ1-2,TRBV27,TRBD1,NA,TGTGCCAGCAGTCCCCGGACAGGCTCTTATGGCTACACCTTC,CASSPRTGSYGYTF
TRBJ2-7,TRBV4-3,TRBD1,NA,TGCGCCAGCAGCCAAGATCCCGGGACAGGGGACGAGCAGTACTTC,CASSQDPGTGDEQYF
TRBJ2-1,TRBV6-5,TRBD1,NA,TGTGCCAGCAGCTTGGACAGGCCCTCCTACAATGAGCAGTTCTTC,CASSLDRPSYNEQFF
TRBJ2-7,TRBV27,NA,NA,TGTGCCAGCAGTTTAAGCAGGGGACCCTACGAGCAGTACTTC,CASSLSRGPYEQYF
TRBJ2-7,TRBV7-3,TRBD1,NA,TGTGCCAGCGGATTGGACAGGGGGTACGAGCAGTACTTC,CASGLDRGYEQYF
TRBJ2-7,TRBV6-5,NA,NA,TGTGCCAGCAGTTACGATTCGGGTGTTTTTACCTACGAGCAGTACTTC,CASSYDSGVFTYEQYF
TRBJ2-1,TRBV10-1,TRBD2,NA,TGCTCGAGCGGGATGTACAATGAGCAGTTCTTC,CSSGMYNEQFF
TRBJ1-2,TRBV6-5,NA,NA,TGTGCCAGCAGTTACTCGTCAGGGTCTCCCTATGGCTACACCTTC,CASSYSSGSPYGYTF
TRBJ1-1,TRBV2,NA,NA,TGTGCCAGCAGTGACCCACAGATGAACACTGAAGCTTTCTTT,CASSDPQMNTEAFF